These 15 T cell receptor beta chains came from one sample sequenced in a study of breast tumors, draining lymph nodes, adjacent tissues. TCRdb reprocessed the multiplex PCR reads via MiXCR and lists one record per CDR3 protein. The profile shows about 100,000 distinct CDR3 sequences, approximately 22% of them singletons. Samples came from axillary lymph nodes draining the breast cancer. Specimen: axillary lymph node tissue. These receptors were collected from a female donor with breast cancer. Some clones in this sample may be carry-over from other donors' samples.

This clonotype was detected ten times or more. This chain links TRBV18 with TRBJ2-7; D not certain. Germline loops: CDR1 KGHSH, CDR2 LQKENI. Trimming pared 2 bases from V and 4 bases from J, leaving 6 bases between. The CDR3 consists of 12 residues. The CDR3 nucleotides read TGTGCCAGCTCACCAGTGGAATACGAGCAGTACTTC. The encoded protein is CASSPVEYEQYF.

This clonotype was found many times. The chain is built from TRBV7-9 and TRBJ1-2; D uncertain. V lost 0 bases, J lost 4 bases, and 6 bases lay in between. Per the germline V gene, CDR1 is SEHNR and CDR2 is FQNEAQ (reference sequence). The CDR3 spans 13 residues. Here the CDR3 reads CASSLATFYGYTF. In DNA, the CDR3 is TGTGCCAGCAGCTTAGCAACTTTCTATGGCTACACCTTC.

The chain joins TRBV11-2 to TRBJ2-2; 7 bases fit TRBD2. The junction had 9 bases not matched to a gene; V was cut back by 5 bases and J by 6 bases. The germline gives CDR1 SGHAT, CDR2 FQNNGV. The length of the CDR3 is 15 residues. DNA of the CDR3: TGTGCCAGCAGCCTCGGACTAGTTGTTGCCGGGGAGCTGTTTTTT. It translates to CASSLGLVVAGELFF.

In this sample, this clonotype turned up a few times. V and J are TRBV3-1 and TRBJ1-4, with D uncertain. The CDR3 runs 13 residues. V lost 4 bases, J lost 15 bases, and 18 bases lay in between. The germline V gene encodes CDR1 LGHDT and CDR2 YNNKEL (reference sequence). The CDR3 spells CASSPSMGASVFF. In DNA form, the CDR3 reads TGTGCCAGCAGCCCCTCAATGGGAGCCTCGGTGTTTTTT.

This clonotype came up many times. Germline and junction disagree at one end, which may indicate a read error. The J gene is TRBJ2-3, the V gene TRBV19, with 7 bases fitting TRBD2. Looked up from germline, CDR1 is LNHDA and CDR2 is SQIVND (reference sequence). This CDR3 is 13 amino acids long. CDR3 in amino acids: CASSRGGTDTQYF. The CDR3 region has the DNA TGCGCCAGCAGCCGGGGGGGCACAGATACGCAGTATTTT. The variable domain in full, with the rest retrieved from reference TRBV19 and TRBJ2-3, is DGGITQSPKYLFRKEGQNVTLSCEQNLNHDAMYWYRQDPGQGLRLIYYSQIVNDFQKGDIAEGYSVSREKKESFPLTVTSAQKNPTAFYLCASSRGGTDTQYFGPGTRLTVL.

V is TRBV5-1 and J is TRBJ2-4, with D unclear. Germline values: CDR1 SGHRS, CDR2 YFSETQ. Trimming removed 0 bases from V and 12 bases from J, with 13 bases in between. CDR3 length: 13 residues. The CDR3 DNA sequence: TGCGCCAGCAGCTTGGATTGGGCAGACACTCAGTACTTC. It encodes CASSLDWADTQYF.

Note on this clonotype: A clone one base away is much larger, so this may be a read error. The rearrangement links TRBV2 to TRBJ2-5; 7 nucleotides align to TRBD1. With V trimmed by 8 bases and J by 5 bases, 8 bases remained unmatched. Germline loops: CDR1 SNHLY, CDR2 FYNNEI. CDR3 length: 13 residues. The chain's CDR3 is CASLHRGQETQYF. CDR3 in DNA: TGTGCCAGCCTTCACAGGGGCCAGGAGACCCAGTACTTC.

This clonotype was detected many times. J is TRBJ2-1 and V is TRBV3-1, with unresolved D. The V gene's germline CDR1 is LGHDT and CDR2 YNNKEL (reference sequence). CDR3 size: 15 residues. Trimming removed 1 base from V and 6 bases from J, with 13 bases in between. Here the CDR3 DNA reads TGTGCCAGCAGCCAAGGGGTAACCCCCCTCAATGAGCAGTTCTTC. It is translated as CASSQGVTPLNEQFF.

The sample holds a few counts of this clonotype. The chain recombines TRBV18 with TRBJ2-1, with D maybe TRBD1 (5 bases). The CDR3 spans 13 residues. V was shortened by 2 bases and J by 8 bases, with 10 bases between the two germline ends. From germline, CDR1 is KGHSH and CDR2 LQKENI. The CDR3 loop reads CASSPSRTHEQFF. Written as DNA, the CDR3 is TGTGCCAGCTCACCATCCAGGACACATGAGCAGTTCTTC.

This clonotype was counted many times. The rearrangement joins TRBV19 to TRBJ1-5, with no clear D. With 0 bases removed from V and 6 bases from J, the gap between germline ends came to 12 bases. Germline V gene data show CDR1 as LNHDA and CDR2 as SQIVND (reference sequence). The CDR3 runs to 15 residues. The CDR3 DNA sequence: TGTGCCAGTAGTATAGAAGGGAGAGGCAGTCAGCCCCAGCATTTT. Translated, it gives CASSIEGRGSQPQHF.

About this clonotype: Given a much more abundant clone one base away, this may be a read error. For the CDR3, the DNA is TGTGCCAACAGCTTGAGTCCGCGAACATCCTACAATGAGCAGTTCTTC. This encodes CANSLSPRTSYNEQFF. J is TRBJ2-1 and V is TRBV5-5; D ambiguous. CDR1 and CDR2 (germline): SGHKS, YYEKEE (reference sequence). The CDR3 loop spans 16 amino acids.

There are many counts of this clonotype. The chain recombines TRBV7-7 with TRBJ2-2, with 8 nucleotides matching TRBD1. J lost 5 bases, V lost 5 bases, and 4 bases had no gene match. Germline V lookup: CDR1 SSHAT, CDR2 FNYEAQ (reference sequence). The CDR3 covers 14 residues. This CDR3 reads CASSEQGGTGELFF. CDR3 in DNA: TGTGCCAGCAGCGAACAGGGGGGAACCGGGGAGCTGTTTTTT.

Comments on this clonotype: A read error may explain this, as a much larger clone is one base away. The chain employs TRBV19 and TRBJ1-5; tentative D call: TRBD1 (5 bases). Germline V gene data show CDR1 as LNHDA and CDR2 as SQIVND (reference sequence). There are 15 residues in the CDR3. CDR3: CTSNPRENSNQPQHF. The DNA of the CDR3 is TGTACCAGTAATCCCAGGGAAAATAGCAATCAGCCCCAGCATTTT.

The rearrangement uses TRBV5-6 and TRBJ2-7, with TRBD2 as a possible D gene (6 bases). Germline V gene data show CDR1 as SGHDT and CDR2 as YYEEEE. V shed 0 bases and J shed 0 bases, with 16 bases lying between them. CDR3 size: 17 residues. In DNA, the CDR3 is TGTGCCAGCAGCTTGGGTCTGGAGGGGACCAGCTCCTACGAGCAGTACTTC. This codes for CASSLGLEGTSSYEQYF.

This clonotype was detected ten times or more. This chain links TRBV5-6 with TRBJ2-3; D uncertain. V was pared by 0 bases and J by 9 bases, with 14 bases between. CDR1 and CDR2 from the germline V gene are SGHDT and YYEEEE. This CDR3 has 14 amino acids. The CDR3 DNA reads TGTGCCAGCAGCTTGGGGGCTGCAATGGGGACGCAGTATTTT. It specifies CASSLGAAMGTQYF.